A single sample gave rise to the 26 T cell receptor beta chains below, sequenced in a study of cytomegalovirus exposure and HLA in healthy donors. The PCR ran on 60 Vbeta and 13 Jbeta primers. Method: immunoSEQ multiplex PCR; TCRdb's copy keeps in-frame clones and lacks some. The sample has roughly 180,000 clones, 75% seen once. Input material: PBMCs. All receptors come from a woman in her thirties or forties in good health and CMV-seropositive.

The gene calls are TRBV28 and TRBJ2-7; TRBD2 might be the D (7 bases). V was shortened by 6 bases and J by 0 bases, with 18 bases between the two germline ends. The CDR3 extends over 16 amino acids. Germline V lookup: CDR1 MDHEN, CDR2 SYDVKM. The CDR3 is CASRVDLGGLSYEQYF. CDR3 nucleotide sequence: TGTGCCAGCAGGGTTGATCTGGGGGGGCTCTCCTACGAGCAGTACTTC.

For this clone: Other DNA sequences in the same sample also yield this CDR3. The chain has TRBV2 and TRBJ1-6; 9 bases fit TRBD1. The CDR3 extends over 13 amino acids. Germline V CDR1 and CDR2: SNHLY, FYNNEI. V shed 5 bases, J shed 8 bases, and the junction held 1 base outside the gene matches. CDR3 amino acids: CASSWDRDSPLHF. CDR3 bases: TGTGCCAGCAGTTGGGACAGGGATTCACCCCTCCACTTT.

The rearrangement uses TRBV5-1 and TRBJ2-5; unclear D gene. This CDR3 is built from 14 residues. Per the germline V gene, CDR1 is SGHRS and CDR2 is YFSETQ. Trimming cost V 2 bases and J 2 bases, with 10 bases left between them. The CDR3 nucleotides read TGCGCCAGCAGCTTATCAGGATTGCAAGAGACCCAGTACTTC. Translated: CASSLSGLQETQYF.

The chain couples TRBV2 to TRBJ2-1; the match to TRBD2 covers 10 bases. Germline trimming cut 6 bases from V and 2 bases from J; bases unmatched to any gene: 4. This CDR3 is built from 15 residues. Germline values: CDR1 SNHLY, CDR2 FYNNEI. The chain's CDR3 is CASRRAGGTYNEQFF. CDR3 coding DNA: TGTGCCAGCAGGAGAGCGGGAGGGACCTACAATGAGCAGTTCTTC.

The rearrangement joins TRBV5-8 to TRBJ2-3; 7 bases agree with TRBD1. CDR1 is SGHTS and CDR2 is YDEGEE in the germline V gene. J gave up 1 base and V 2 bases, and 7 bases lay outside the gene matches. CDR3 length equals 16 residues. CDR3 amino acids: CASSFGTVQGTDTQYF. In nucleotides, the CDR3 is TGTGCCAGCAGCTTCGGGACAGTTCAGGGCACAGATACGCAGTATTTT.

The chain joins TRBV6-1 to TRBJ1-2, with TRBD1 matching 7 bases. The germline gives CDR1 MNHNS, CDR2 SASEGT. CDR3 length equals 13 residues. V lost 7 bases and J lost 10; bases outside the gene matches: 12. CDR3 in amino acids: CASKISGQWHYTF. The CDR3, as DNA: TGTGCCAGCAAGATTTCGGGACAGTGGCACTACACCTTC.

This clone was recorded a few times. The rearrangement joins TRBV29-1 to TRBJ1-2, with 11 bases fitting TRBD1. V was clipped by 2 bases and J by 7 bases; unmatched bases: 6. This CDR3 has 14 amino acids. Per germline, CDR1 SQVTM and CDR2 ANQGSEA. CDR3 coding DNA: TGCAGCGTTGAAAAAGGACAGGGGGCGAGTGGCTACACCTTC. It codes for CSVEKGQGASGYTF.

In its sample, this clone was seen once. V is TRBV28 and J is TRBJ1-4; D not certain. V lost 4 bases to trimming and J lost 6 bases, with 18 bases between them. The CDR3 contains 16 residues. Germline CDR1 is MDHEN and CDR2 is SYDVKM. This CDR3 reads CASSSRGGWTDEKLFF. The CDR3 DNA is TGTGCCAGCAGTTCCCGGGGTGGGTGGACGGATGAAAAACTGTTTTTT.

This chain joins TRBV7-3 and TRBJ1-1; D gene ambiguous. Germline CDR1 is SGHTA and CDR2 is FQGTGA. The CDR3 length is 16 residues. Deletions cut 1 base from V and 0 bases from J, with 12 bases between. The CDR3 DNA reads TGTGCCAGCAGCTTAATGGCGTCTAGCGTGAACACTGAAGCTTTCTTT. This codes for CASSLMASSVNTEAFF.

The chain uses TRBV6-6 and TRBJ1-1; 10 bases map to TRBD1. With 2 bases clipped from V and 5 bases from J, the junction kept 5 bases outside the gene matches. Per germline, CDR1 MNHNY and CDR2 SVGAGI (reference sequence). This CDR3 region has 15 residues. CDR3 protein: CASSYIRQGATEAFF. DNA of the CDR3: TGTGCCAGCAGTTACATACGACAGGGGGCAACTGAAGCTTTCTTT.

CDR3 protein: CASSLGGTSLNEQYF. CDR3 sequence (DNA): TGCGCCAGCAGCTTGGGGGGGACTAGCCTGAACGAGCAGTACTTC. The chain has TRBV5-1 and TRBJ2-7; 9 bases align to TRBD2. The V gene end was trimmed by 0 bases and the J gene end by 5 bases; junction bases not matched to a gene: 6. In germline, CDR1 is SGHRS, CDR2 YFSETQ. This CDR3 has 15 residues.

The J gene is TRBJ2-3, the V gene TRBV27; possible D gene TRBD1, 6 bases. This CDR3 contains 14 residues. Trimming removed 0 bases from V and 5 bases from J, with 9 bases in between. Germline lookup yields CDR1 MNHEY and CDR2 SMNVEV (reference sequence). CDR3 amino acids: CASSLSIGGDTQYF. CDR3 DNA sequence: TGTGCCAGCAGTTTATCGATAGGGGGAGATACGCAGTATTTT.

The V gene is TRBV7-8, the J gene TRBJ2-7, with D possibly matching TRBD1 (5 bases). Per the germline V gene, CDR1 is SGHVS and CDR2 is FQNEAQ. V lost 6 bases and J 4 bases, leaving 10 bases between the germline ends. The CDR3 consists of 12 residues. The CDR3 DNA reads as TGTGCCAGCAGGACAGACGGGTACGAGCAGTACTTC. Protein sequence: CASRTDGYEQYF. The variable domain in full, completed from reference TRBV7-8 and TRBJ2-7, reads GAGVSQSPRYKVAKRGQDVALRCDPISGHVSLFWYQQALGQGPEFLTYFQNEAQLDKSGLPSDRFFAERPEGSVSTLKIQRTQQEDSAVYLCASRTDGYEQYFGPGTRLTVT.

J is TRBJ2-6 and V is TRBV5-1; the D is unclear. The CDR3 is made up of 16 amino acids. V was pared by 3 bases and J by 0 bases, with 10 bases between. From germline, CDR1 is SGHRS and CDR2 YFSETQ. The CDR3 DNA sequence: TGCGCCAGCAGCTCAATCCAGGTCTCTGGGGCCAACGTCCTGACTTTC. Translating gives CASSSIQVSGANVLTF.

The chain has TRBV10-3 and TRBJ2-7, with 10 bases fitting TRBD1. This CDR3 is 13 amino acids long. Per the germline V gene, CDR1 is ENHRY and CDR2 is SYGVKD. The junction had 7 bases not matched to a gene; V was cut back by 10 bases and J by 4 bases. CDR3 protein: CANLEGQGYEQYF. CDR3 sequence (DNA): TGTGCCAATCTCGAGGGACAGGGGTACGAGCAGTACTTC.

V is TRBV18 and J is TRBJ1-5, with D possibly being TRBD1 (5 bases). Looked up from germline, CDR1 is KGHSH and CDR2 is LQKENI. The CDR3 spans 15 residues. Trimming shortened V by 6 bases and J by 0 bases, and 12 bases separated the two germline ends. The CDR3 loop is CASSEGDYSNQPQHF. Here the CDR3 DNA reads TGTGCCAGCTCCGAAGGGGACTATAGCAATCAGCCCCAGCATTTT.

The chain employs TRBV11-3 and TRBJ2-7; the match to TRBD2 covers 8 bases. Germline trimming cut 3 bases from V and 3 bases from J; bases unmatched to any gene: 7. The CDR3 runs 15 residues. CDR1 SGHNT and CDR2 YENEEA come from the germline V gene. The CDR3 region has the DNA TGTGCCAGCAGCTTCGCAGCGGGAGTATTCTACGAGCAGTACTTC. It is translated as CASSFAAGVFYEQYF. The full variable domain, with the rest looked up from reference TRBV11-3 and TRBJ2-7, is EAGVVQSPRYKIIEKKQPVAFWCNPISGHNTLYWYLQNLGQGPELLIRYENEEAVDDSQLPKDRFSAERLKGVDSTLKIQPAELGDSAVYLCASSFAAGVFYEQYFGPGTRLTVT.

The chain recombines TRBV14 with TRBJ2-1; D gene ambiguous. The V gene's germline CDR1 is SGHDN and CDR2 FVKESK. CDR3 length: 16 residues. V lost 1 base, J lost 0 bases, and 10 bases lay in between. The CDR3: CASSQVRGVSYNEQFF. The CDR3 region has the DNA TGTGCCAGCAGCCAAGTGAGAGGAGTCTCCTACAATGAGCAGTTCTTC.

There are a few counts of this clone. The gene calls are TRBV9 and TRBJ2-7; tentatively, D is TRBD1 (6 bases). Germline V gene sequence: CDR1 SGDLS, CDR2 YYNGEE. CDR3 size: 15 residues. V shed 4 bases and J shed 1 base, with 15 bases lying between them. Here the CDR3 reads CASSPSGETSYEQYF. Here the CDR3 DNA reads TGTGCCAGCAGCCCCTCAGGGGAGACTTCCTACGAGCAGTACTTC. Variable domain in full (rest from reference TRBV9 and TRBJ2-7): DSGVTQTPKHLITATGQRVTLRCSPRSGDLSVYWYQQSLDQGLQFLIQYYNGEERAKGNILERFSAQQFPDLHSELNLSSLELGDSALYFCASSPSGETSYEQYFGPGTRLTVT.

The chain carries TRBV6-5 and TRBJ2-1, with D unclear. The V gene lost 8 bases and the J gene lost 4 bases, with 15 bases spanning the gap. The germline V gene has CDR1 MNHEY and CDR2 SVGAGI. This CDR3 comprises 14 residues. For the CDR3, the DNA is TGTGCCAGCCGTGCGGAGATGATTTACAATGAGCAGTTCTTC. Encoded protein: CASRAEMIYNEQFF.

The chain recombines TRBV19 with TRBJ2-3; 11 nucleotides match TRBD2. The CDR3 runs 16 residues. J lost 2 bases, V lost 4 bases, and 5 bases had no gene match. The germline CDR1 and CDR2 sequences are LNHDA and SQIVND (reference sequence). The CDR3 DNA sequence: TGTGCCAGTAGTAACCTACTAGCGGGAGTCACAGATACGCAGTATTTT. Translated: CASSNLLAGVTDTQYF.

The chain couples TRBV11-3 to TRBJ2-1; 13 bases fit TRBD2. The CDR3 length is 15 residues. The trim removed 2 bases at V and 8 bases at J, leaving 3 bases unmatched. Germline CDR1 and CDR2: SGHNT and YENEEA. In nucleotides, the CDR3 is TGTGCCAGCAGCTTAAGAACTAGCGGGAGGGATGAGCAGTTCTTC. It is translated as CASSLRTSGRDEQFF.

CDR3 nucleotides: TGTGCCAGCAGCGTAGTAAACGGGGAGCTGTTTTTT. It specifies CASSVVNGELFF. The rearrangement joins TRBV9 to TRBJ2-2; D gene uncertain. Trimming took off 0 bases at V and 7 bases at J, with 4 bases between the two ends. This CDR3 has 12 residues. CDR1 is SGDLS and CDR2 is YYNGEE in the germline V gene.

This clone has more than one count but fewer than ten. The chain combines TRBV29-1 with TRBJ1-1; 7 nucleotides agree with TRBD1. The CDR3 covers 10 residues. V gave up 4 bases and J gave up 7 bases; unmatched junction bases: 0. The V gene's germline CDR1 is SQVTM and CDR2 ANQGSEA. The CDR3 DNA is TGCAGCGTTGGGACAGGTGAAGCTTTCTTT. Translation: CSVGTGEAFF.

Of note for this clone: Different DNA sequences within this sample yield the same CDR3. The chain employs TRBV9 and TRBJ2-7; 9 bases line up with TRBD1. The CDR3 loop spans 16 amino acids. V was clipped by 0 bases and J by 0 bases; unmatched bases: 4. Looked up from germline, CDR1 is SGDLS and CDR2 is YYNGEE. The CDR3 loop is CASSVEGTGSSYEQYF. CDR3 sequence (DNA): TGTGCCAGCAGCGTAGAGGGGACAGGGAGCTCCTACGAGCAGTACTTC.

This clone occurred once. The gene calls are TRBV28 and TRBJ2-7, with TRBD1 matching over 7 bases. The CDR3 covers 18 residues. Germline CDR1 MDHEN, CDR2 SYDVKM. Germline trimming cut 2 bases from V and 1 base from J; bases unmatched to any gene: 14. This CDR3 reads CASSLNLYDGTESYEQYF. Here the CDR3 DNA reads TGTGCCAGCAGTTTAAATCTGTACGACGGGACAGAGTCCTACGAGCAGTACTTC.